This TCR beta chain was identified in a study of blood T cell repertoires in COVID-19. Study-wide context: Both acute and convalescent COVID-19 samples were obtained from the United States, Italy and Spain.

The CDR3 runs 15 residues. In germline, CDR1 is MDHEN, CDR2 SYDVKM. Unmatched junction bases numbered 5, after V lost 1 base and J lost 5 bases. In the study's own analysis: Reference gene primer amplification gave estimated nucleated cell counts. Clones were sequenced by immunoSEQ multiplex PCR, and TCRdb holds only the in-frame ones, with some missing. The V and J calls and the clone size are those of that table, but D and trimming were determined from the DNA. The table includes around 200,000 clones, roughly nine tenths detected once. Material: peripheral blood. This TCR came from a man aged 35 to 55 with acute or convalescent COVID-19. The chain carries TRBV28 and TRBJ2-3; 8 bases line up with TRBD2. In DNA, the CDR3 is TGTGCCAGCAGTTTATCCGGGGGGGGCCAAGATACGCAGTATTTT. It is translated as CASSLSGGGQDTQYF.